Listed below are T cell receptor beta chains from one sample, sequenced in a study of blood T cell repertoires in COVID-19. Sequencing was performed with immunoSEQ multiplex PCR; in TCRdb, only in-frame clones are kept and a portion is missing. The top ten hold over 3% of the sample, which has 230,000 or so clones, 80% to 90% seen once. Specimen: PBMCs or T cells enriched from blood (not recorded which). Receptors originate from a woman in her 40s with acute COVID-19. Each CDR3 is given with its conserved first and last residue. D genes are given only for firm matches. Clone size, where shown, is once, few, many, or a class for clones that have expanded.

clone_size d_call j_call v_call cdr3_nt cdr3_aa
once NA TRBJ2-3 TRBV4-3 TGCGCCAGCAGCCAAGAGTCATTCACAGATACGCAGTATTTT CASSQESFTDTQYF
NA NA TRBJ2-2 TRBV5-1 TGCGCCAGCAGCTTGGTGGTGGGGGCGACCGGGGAGCTGTTTTTT CASSLVVGATGELFF
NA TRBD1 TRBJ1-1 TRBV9 TGTGCCAGCAGCGTAGGTGGACAGGATTCGAACACTGAAGCTTTCTTT CASSVGGQDSNTEAFF
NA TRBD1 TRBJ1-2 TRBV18 TGTGCCAGCTCAGAACCGATGGACAGGGTTGGTGGCTACACCTTC CASSEPMDRVGGYTF
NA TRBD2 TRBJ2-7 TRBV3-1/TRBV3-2 TGTGCCAGCAGCCGTAAACAGACTAGCGCGGGTTACGAGCAGTACTTC CASSRKQTSAGYEQYF
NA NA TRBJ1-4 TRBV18 TGTGCCAGCTCACCAGGGGGGGAACTGTTTTTT CASSPGGELFF
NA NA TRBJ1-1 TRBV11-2 TGTGCCAGCAGCTTACGGCCCAGGGGAAGCACTGAAGCTTTCTTT CASSLRPRGSTEAFF
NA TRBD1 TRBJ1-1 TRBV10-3 TGTGCCATCAACGACAGGGCGAACACTGAAGCTTTCTTT CAINDRANTEAFF
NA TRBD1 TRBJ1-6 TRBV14 TGTGCCAGCAGCCGCGCAACAGGGGAATCCTATAATTCACCCCTCCACTTT CASSRATGESYNSPLHF
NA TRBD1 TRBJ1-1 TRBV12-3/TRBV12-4 TGTGCCAGCACCGGACAGGGGCATGGAGCTTTCTTT CASTGQGHGAFF
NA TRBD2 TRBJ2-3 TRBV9 TGTGCCAGCAGCTCCCCGACTAGCGGGGGACTAAGCACAGATACGCAGTATTTT CASSSPTSGGLSTDTQYF
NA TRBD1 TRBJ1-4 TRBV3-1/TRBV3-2 TGTGCCAGCAGCTGGGACAGGGATGGGGATGAAAAACTGTTTTTT CASSWDRDGDEKLFF
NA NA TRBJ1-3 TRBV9 TGTGCCAGCAGCGTAGATCAGGGCAGCTCTGGAAACACCATATATTTT CASSVDQGSSGNTIYF
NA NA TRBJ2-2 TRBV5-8 TGTGCCAGCAGCTTGCTAGGATTCGACGGGGAGCTGTTTTTT CASSLLGFDGELFF
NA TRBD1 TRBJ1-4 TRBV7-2 TGTGCCAGCAGCCTGAACAGGGGGCAAGGAAAACTGTTTTTT CASSLNRGQGKLFF
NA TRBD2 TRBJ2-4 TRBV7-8 TGTGCCAGCAGCGGAGAAGCGGGGGCCAAAAACATTCAGTACTTC CASSGEAGAKNIQYF
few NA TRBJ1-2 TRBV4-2 TGTGCCAGCAGCCAAGAGTCGAGCACGAACTATGGCTACACCTTC CASSQESSTNYGYTF
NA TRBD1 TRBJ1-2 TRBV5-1 TGCGCCAGCAGCTTGAGGGCAGGGGGCCGCGATGGCTACACCTTC CASSLRAGGRDGYTF